Below, 8 T cell receptor beta chains from the same sample are listed, as sequenced in a study of shared clonotypes between healthy human individuals. Clones were sequenced by immunoSEQ multiplex PCR, and TCRdb holds only the in-frame ones, with some missing. The sample consists of about 1 million clones, about 75% of them appearing once. What was sequenced was memory CD4+ T cells sorted from blood. The subset was: CD45RA-negative fraction. These receptors were obtained from a man younger than 35 in good health.

CDR3 loop: CASSLMDRTGNTIYF. The CDR3 DNA reads as TGTGCCAGCAGCTTAATGGACAGGACGGGAAACACCATATATTTT. The genes are TRBV7-2 and TRBJ1-3, with 7 bases fitting TRBD1. Germline CDR1 is SGHTA and CDR2 is FQGNSA. This CDR3 is 15 amino acids long. V was clipped by 2 bases and J by 4 bases; unmatched bases: 5. Using reference TRBV7-2 and TRBJ1-3 for the parts outside the CDR3, the full variable domain is GAGVSQSPSNKVTEKGKDVELRCDPISGHTALYWYRQSLGQGLEFLIYFQGNSAPDKSGLPSDRFSAERTGGSVSTLTIQRTQQEDSAVYLCASSLMDRTGNTIYFGEGSWLTVV.

This clone was picked up a small number of times. The rearrangement uses TRBV5-1 and TRBJ2-7; 9 bases align to TRBD2. This CDR3 comprises 15 residues. V lost 2 bases and J lost 5; bases outside the gene matches: 8. Germline CDR1 SGHRS, CDR2 YFSETQ. CDR3 residues: CASSFSGSPPNEQYF. The CDR3 region has the DNA TGCGCCAGCAGCTTTAGCGGGAGTCCCCCTAACGAGCAGTACTTC.

V usage is TRBV28 and J usage is TRBJ2-1, with D tentatively TRBD1 (5 bases). CDR1 is MDHEN and CDR2 is SYDVKM in the germline V gene. The V end lost 2 bases, the J end lost 6 bases, and 11 bases lay between the germline ends. The CDR3 spans 14 residues. As DNA, the CDR3 is TGTGCCAGCAGTTTACCCAGTGGGGCCAATGAGCAGTTCTTC. Protein product: CASSLPSGANEQFF.

This chain uses TRBV6-7 with TRBJ1-5, with D tentatively TRBD1 (6 bases). TRBV6-7 is an ORF, and what it does is uncertain. The CDR3 length is 16 residues. Between the trimmed V and J ends, which lost 0 bases and 0 bases, there was a span of 9 bases. For the CDR3, the DNA is TGTGCCAGCAGTTACTCCGGGGGCTATAGCAATCAGCCCCAGCATTTT. Protein product: CASSYSGGYSNQPQHF.

The genes are TRBV4-1 and TRBJ2-2; D remains ambiguous. The CDR3 contains 15 residues. V lost 6 bases and J lost 0, with 11 bases in between. CDR1 MGHRA and CDR2 YSYEKL come from the germline V gene. The CDR3 is CASRDTTANTGELFF. In DNA, the CDR3 is TGCGCCAGCAGGGATACGACGGCGAACACCGGGGAGCTGTTTTTT.

The chain combines TRBV5-1 with TRBJ2-5; the match to TRBD1 covers 8 bases. Germline V CDR1 and CDR2: SGHRS, YFSETQ. CDR3 length equals 14 residues. The V segment lost 4 bases and the J segment 4 bases; nucleotides outside the gene matches: 6. CDR3 in amino acids: CASSAGTGRETQYF. CDR3 bases: TGCGCCAGCAGCGCCGGGACAGGTAGAGAGACCCAGTACTTC.

The gene calls are TRBV10-3 and TRBJ2-2; D is unresolved. From germline, CDR1 is ENHRY and CDR2 SYGVKD. V lost 4 bases and J lost 7, with 13 bases in between. The CDR3 runs 14 residues. The CDR3 protein is CAISARLDRGELFF. The DNA of the CDR3 is TGTGCCATCAGTGCACGCCTGGACCGCGGGGAGCTGTTTTTT.

The V and J genes are TRBV28 and TRBJ2-2; no clear D. With 3 bases removed from V and 8 bases from J, the gap between germline ends came to 28 bases. This CDR3 is 19 amino acids long. Germline CDR1 reads MDHEN; CDR2 reads SYDVKM. The CDR3 DNA reads TGTGCCAGCAGTTTCTCATCCCTCACCAAGGGCAGGAGCCGAGGGGAGCTGTTTTTT. As protein: CASSFSSLTKGRSRGELFF.